A single sample gave rise to the 7 T cell receptor beta chains below, sequenced in a study of T cell responses to AZD1222 COVID-19 vaccine. Sequencing was performed with immunoSEQ multiplex PCR; in TCRdb, only in-frame clones are kept and a portion is missing. The sample lists over 100,000 clones; approximately 90% were seen once. The material sequenced was peripheral blood, taken on day 0 of AZD1222 vaccination. The receptors come from an adult in good health.

The V call is TRBV2, the J call TRBJ1-4; D remains ambiguous. The CDR3 consists of 15 residues. Deletions cut 5 bases from V and 0 bases from J, with 10 bases between. Germline CDR1 is SNHLY and CDR2 is FYNNEI. The CDR3 DNA reads TGTGCCAGCAGTAAAATGGTTGCAACTAATGAAAAACTGTTTTTT. This encodes CASSKMVATNEKLFF. The whole variable domain, remainder taken from reference TRBV2 and TRBJ1-4, is EPEVTQTPSHQVTQMGQEVILRCVPISNHLYFYWYRQILGQKVEFLVSFYNNEISEKSEIFDDQFSVERPDGSNFTLKIRSTKLEDSAMYFCASSKMVATNEKLFFGSGTQLSVL.

This clone was picked up one time. The chain combines TRBV28 with TRBJ1-6; unclear D gene. V was clipped by 1 base and J by 6 bases, with 7 bases between them. The CDR3 loop spans 14 amino acids. Germline lookup yields CDR1 MDHEN and CDR2 SYDVKM. The CDR3 coding sequence is TGTGCCAGCAGTTTATCCAACTTTAATTCACCCCTCCACTTT. Protein: CASSLSNFNSPLHF.

The V and J genes are TRBV6-5 and TRBJ1-3; no clear D. CDR1 MNHEY and CDR2 SVGAGI come from the germline V gene. V was clipped by 6 bases and J by 4 bases, with 10 bases between them. The CDR3 runs 13 residues. The CDR3 coding sequence is TGTGCCAGCAGCGACCCTCCAGGAAACACCATATATTTT. It specifies CASSDPPGNTIYF.

The rearrangement links TRBV7-3 to TRBJ1-1; possible D gene TRBD1, 5 bases. The CDR3 has 15 residues. Germline-derived CDR1 and CDR2 are SGHTA and FQGTGA. Trimming pared 0 bases from V and 5 bases from J, leaving 13 bases between. The CDR3 loop reads CASSLTGRAETEAFF. The CDR3 nucleotides are TGTGCCAGCAGCTTAACGGGCAGGGCTGAAACTGAAGCTTTCTTT.

The V and J genes are TRBV5-1 and TRBJ2-1, with TRBD1 identical over 9 bases. This CDR3 comprises 14 residues. The V gene end was trimmed by 7 bases and the J gene end by 6 bases; junction bases not matched to a gene: 8. Germline V lookup: CDR1 SGHRS, CDR2 YFSETQ. CDR3 in amino acids: CASEPRTGANEQFF. The CDR3 bases are TGCGCCAGCGAGCCCCGGACAGGGGCCAATGAGCAGTTCTTC.

The J gene is TRBJ2-7, the V gene TRBV5-1, with 11 bases identical to TRBD1. The CDR3 has 14 amino acids. With 4 bases clipped from V and 4 bases from J, the junction kept 4 bases outside the gene matches. Germline V lookup: CDR1 SGHRS, CDR2 YFSETQ. CDR3 protein: CASSLGQGGYEQYF. The CDR3 nucleotides read TGCGCCAGCAGCCTGGGACAGGGGGGGTACGAGCAGTACTTC.

The V call is TRBV19, the J call TRBJ2-1, with 9 bases matching TRBD2. The CDR3 contains 17 residues. Trimming at V came to 5 bases and at J to 0 bases, leaving 8 bases not matched to a gene. CDR1 is LNHDA and CDR2 is SQIVND in the germline V gene (reference sequence). CDR3: CASSSVAGDRSYNEQFF. For the CDR3, the DNA is TGTGCCAGTAGTTCGGTAGCGGGGGACCGCTCCTACAATGAGCAGTTCTTC.